What follows are 17 T cell receptor beta chains derived from one specimen sequenced in a study of glioma-infiltrating T cells. TCR alpha and beta CDR3 regions were amplified from RNA using iRepertoire nested multiplex PCR. TCRdb passed the multiplex PCR reads through MiXCR, listing each CDR3 protein once. The sample has about 410,000 distinct CDR3 sequences; 41% are singletons. Sample: glioma tissue, nonneoplastic brain tissue, or PBMCs (not recorded which). Source of these receptors: a human donor with low-grade glioma or glioblastoma, undergoing nonglioma brain surgery, or in good health (not recorded which).

On this clonotype: This clone may be a read error of a much larger clone one base away. The rearrangement uses TRBV6-5 and TRBJ1-1; no reliable D call. Germline assignment: CDR1 MNHEY and CDR2 SVGAGI. The CDR3 is 16 amino acids. With 4 bases removed from V and 1 base from J, the gap between germline ends came to 16 bases. The CDR3 bases are TGTGCCAGCAGTTTCCTGGTAGGAGCCTCGAACACTGAAGCTTTCTTT. Translated: CASSFLVGASNTEAFF.

This CDR3 is CATSPRQGGSGYTF. The CDR3 DNA is TGTGCCACCAGCCCCCGACAGGGGGGGTCTGGCTACACCTTC. The chain joins TRBV15 to TRBJ1-2, with TRBD1 identical over 9 bases. From germline, CDR1 is LNHNV and CDR2 YYDKDF (reference sequence). Germline trimming cut 5 bases from V and 7 bases from J; bases unmatched to any gene: 8. This CDR3 is 14 amino acids long.

This clonotype was seen once. The chain couples TRBV5-1 to TRBJ2-1; D gene unclear. The CDR3 sequence is 15 residues long. V lost 0 bases and J lost 2, with 9 bases in between. Germline V lookup: CDR1 SGHRS, CDR2 YFSETQ. Here the CDR3 reads CASSLEGNAYNEQFF. The CDR3 bases are TGCGCCAGCAGCTTGGAGGGCAATGCCTACAATGAGCAGTTCTTC.

This clonotype was recorded at least ten times. V and J are TRBV27 and TRBJ2-3, with TRBD1 matching over 10 bases. CDR1 and CDR2 (germline): MNHEY, SMNVEV (reference sequence). The CDR3 sequence is 16 residues long. J lost 0 bases, V lost 7 bases, and 7 bases had no gene match. CDR3 nucleotides: TGTGCCAGCATCCCACCGGGACAGGGGAGCACAGATACGCAGTATTTT. It codes for CASIPPGQGSTDTQYF.

The V gene is TRBV10-3, the J gene TRBJ1-1; D not resolved. Trimming left V 9 bases short and J 4 bases short, with 15 bases between. The CDR3 loop spans 13 amino acids. Germline CDR1 is ENHRY and CDR2 is SYGVKD. DNA for the CDR3: TGTGCCATTAGAGGGCCCGGCGGCACTGAAGCTTTCTTT. It specifies CAIRGPGGTEAFF.

This clonotype was seen only a few times. The CDR3: CASSLEARNYGYTF. The CDR3, as DNA: TGTGCCAGCAGCTTAGAGGCCAGGAACTATGGCTACACCTTC. The gene calls are TRBV7-9 and TRBJ1-2, with no clear D. Germline values: CDR1 SEHNR, CDR2 FQNEAQ (reference sequence). V shed 1 base and J shed 2 bases, with 8 bases lying between them. This CDR3 comprises 14 residues.

J is TRBJ2-7 and V is TRBV7-9; D gene uncertain. Germline-derived CDR1 and CDR2 are SEHNR and FQNEAQ (reference sequence). The germline V and J ends were trimmed by 4 bases and 5 bases, with 15 bases remaining between them. The CDR3 runs 14 residues. The DNA of the CDR3 is TGTGCCAGCAGCTCCGACCTGTATACAAACGAGCAGTACTTC. This codes for CASSSDLYTNEQYF.

This clonotype showed up just a few times. The DNA for the CDR3 is TGTGCCAGCAGCCAAGATCGGGTCCGGACCGAAGCTTTCTTT. This codes for CASSQDRVRTEAFF. V usage is TRBV3-1 and J usage is TRBJ1-1; D not resolved. Germline-derived CDR1 and CDR2 are LGHDT and YNNKEL (reference sequence). Trimming removed 0 bases at V and 8 bases at J, with 13 bases between. CDR3 length: 14 amino acids.

Notes on this clonotype: Given the absence of the conserved phenylalanine or tryptophan at the CDR3 end, a read error is likely. The chain is built from TRBV25-1 and TRBJ1-4, with D unclear. CDR3 length: 15 amino acids. Germline V CDR1 and CDR2: MGHDK, SYGVNS. The V gene lost 2 bases and the J gene lost 8 bases, with 15 bases spanning the gap. The CDR3 sequence: CASSEPNADAEKLFL. The CDR3 bases are TGTGCCAGCAGTGAACCCAACGCAGATGCGGAAAAACTGTTTCTT.

This chain uses TRBV2 with TRBJ1-1; D is perhaps TRBD1 (6 bases). The CDR3 consists of 13 residues. Germline V gives CDR1 SNHLY, CDR2 FYNNEI. Trimming took 11 bases from V and 0 from J, leaving 13 bases between them. This CDR3 is CASLQGLNTEAFF. Written as DNA, the CDR3 is TGTGCCTCTCTCCAGGGGTTGAACACTGAAGCTTTCTTT.

Regarding this clonotype: Because the CDR3 is missing its conserved closing phenylalanine or tryptophan, this is likely a read error. The genes are TRBV7-9 and TRBJ2-7; the D is unclear. The ends were cut back, 2 bases at V and 7 bases at J, with 12 bases in the middle. The CDR3 runs 13 residues. The germline CDR1 and CDR2 sequences are SEHNR and FQNEAQ (reference sequence). Written as DNA, the CDR3 is TGTGCCAGCAGCTTAATGTGGATTGGGGAGCAGTACCTC. It specifies CASSLMWIGEQYL.

The chain has TRBV5-6 and TRBJ1-1; D not resolved. Germline values: CDR1 SGHDT, CDR2 YYEEEE. The CDR3 is 15 amino acids. Trimming removed 1 base at V and 0 bases at J, with 10 bases between. This CDR3 is CASSLSAVLNTEAFF. DNA for the CDR3: TGTGCCAGCAGCTTGTCGGCAGTTTTGAACACTGAAGCTTTCTTT.

The genes are TRBV12-3 or TRBV12-4 and TRBJ2-2; no reliable D call. CDR3 length: 11 residues. V was trimmed by 3 bases and J by 8 bases, leaving 4 bases between them. This chain's CDR3 is CASSFRGELFF. Written as DNA, the CDR3 is TGTGCCAGCAGTTTTAGGGGGGAGCTGTTTTTT.

This clonotype appeared many times. The V call is TRBV27, the J call TRBJ2-5, with 7 positions matching TRBD1. This CDR3 region has 14 residues. Germline values: CDR1 MNHEY, CDR2 SMNVEV (reference sequence). The J segment lost 2 bases and the V segment lost 5 bases, leaving 5 bases of the junction unmatched. The CDR3 protein is CASSPRQGQETQYF. Written as DNA, the CDR3 is TGTGCCAGCAGTCCCCGACAGGGTCAAGAGACCCAGTACTTC.

This chain uses TRBV20-1 with TRBJ1-2; D may be TRBD1 (6 bases). With 3 bases removed from V and 2 bases from J, the gap between germline ends came to 13 bases. CDR1 and CDR2 (germline): DFQATT, SNEGSKA (reference sequence). The length of the CDR3 is 14 residues. The CDR3: CSASERQANYGYTF. The CDR3 nucleotides read TGCAGTGCTAGTGAGAGACAGGCGAACTATGGCTACACCTTC.

This chain uses TRBV20-1 with TRBJ2-3, with 8 nucleotides matching TRBD2. Trimming at V came to 6 bases and at J to 4 bases, leaving 15 bases not matched to a gene. Germline values: CDR1 DFQATT, CDR2 SNEGSKA (reference sequence). The CDR3 contains 16 residues. The CDR3, as DNA: TGCAGTGCGGTAGGGGAGCGGGGGTTGGTCGCAGATACGCAGTATTTT. It encodes CSAVGERGLVADTQYF.

This chain links TRBV19 with TRBJ1-4; no clear D gene. With 11 bases removed from V and 7 bases from J, the gap between germline ends came to 17 bases. Germline V gene data show CDR1 as LNHDA and CDR2 as SQIVND (reference sequence). The CDR3 sequence is 13 residues long. CDR3: CACQSVAGEKLFF. CDR3 sequence (DNA): TGTGCCTGTCAATCAGTGGCAGGTGAAAAACTGTTTTTT.